This T cell receptor beta chain was retrieved from a study of blood T cell repertoires in COVID-19. This clone appeared once. The data were produced by immunoSEQ multiplex PCR, yet TCRdb's version contains in-frame clones alone and is incomplete. Of hundreds of thousands of clones detected, 80% appear once; the ten largest clones hold around 4.7%. Trimming took 1 base from V and 0 from J; bases not matched to a gene: 10. CDR1 SGDLS and CDR2 YYNGEE come from the germline V gene. The CDR3 is 19 residues long. The receptor was isolated from a man aged 30 to 45 with acute COVID-19. Input material: PBMCs or T cells enriched from blood (not recorded which). The V gene is TRBV9, the J gene TRBJ2-2, with 9 nucleotides matching TRBD1. The CDR3 region has the DNA TGTGCCAGCAGCGTACACCCCGGGACAGGGTTAACGAACACCGGGGAGCTGTTTTTT. It yields the protein CASSVHPGTGLTNTGELFF.